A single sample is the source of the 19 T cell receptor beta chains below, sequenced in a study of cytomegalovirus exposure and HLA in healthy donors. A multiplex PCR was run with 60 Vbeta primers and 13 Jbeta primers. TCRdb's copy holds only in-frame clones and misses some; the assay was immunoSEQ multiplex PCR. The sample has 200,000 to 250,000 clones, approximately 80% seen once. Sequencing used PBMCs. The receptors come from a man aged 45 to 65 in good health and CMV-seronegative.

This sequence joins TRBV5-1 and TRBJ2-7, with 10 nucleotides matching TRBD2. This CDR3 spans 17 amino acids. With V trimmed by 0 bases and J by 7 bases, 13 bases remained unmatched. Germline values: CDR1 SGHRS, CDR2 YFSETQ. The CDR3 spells CASSLDVLAGVTGEQYF. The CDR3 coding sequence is TGCGCCAGCAGCTTGGATGTCCTAGCGGGAGTAACTGGAGAGCAGTACTTC.

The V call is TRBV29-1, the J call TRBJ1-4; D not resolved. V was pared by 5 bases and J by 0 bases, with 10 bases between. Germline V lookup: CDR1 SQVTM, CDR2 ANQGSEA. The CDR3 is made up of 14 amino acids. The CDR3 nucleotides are TGCAGCGTTAGGTCGGGTACAACTAATGAAAAACTGTTTTTT. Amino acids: CSVRSGTTNEKLFF.

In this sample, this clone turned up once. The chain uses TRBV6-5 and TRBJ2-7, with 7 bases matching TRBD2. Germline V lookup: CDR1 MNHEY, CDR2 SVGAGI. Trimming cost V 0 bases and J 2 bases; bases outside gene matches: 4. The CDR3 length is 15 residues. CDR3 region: CASSYSDSGAYEQYF. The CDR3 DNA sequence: TGTGCCAGCAGTTACTCAGACAGCGGGGCCTACGAGCAGTACTTC.

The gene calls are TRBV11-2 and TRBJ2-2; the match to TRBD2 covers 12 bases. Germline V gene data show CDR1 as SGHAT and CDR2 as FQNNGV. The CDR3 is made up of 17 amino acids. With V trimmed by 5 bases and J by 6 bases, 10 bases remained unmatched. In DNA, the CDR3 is TGTGCCAGCAGCGGACTAGCGGGACGACGCCCGGCCGGGGAGCTGTTTTTT. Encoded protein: CASSGLAGRRPAGELFF.

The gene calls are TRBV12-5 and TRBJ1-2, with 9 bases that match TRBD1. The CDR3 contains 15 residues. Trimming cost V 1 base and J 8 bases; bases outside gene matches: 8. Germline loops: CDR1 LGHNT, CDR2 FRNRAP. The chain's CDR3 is CASGLALTGGDGYTF. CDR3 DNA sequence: TGTGCTAGTGGTTTGGCCCTCACAGGGGGCGACGGCTACACCTTC.

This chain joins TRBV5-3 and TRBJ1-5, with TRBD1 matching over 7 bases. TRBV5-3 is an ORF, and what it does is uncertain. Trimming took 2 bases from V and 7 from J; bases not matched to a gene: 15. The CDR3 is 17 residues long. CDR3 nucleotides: TGTGCCAGAAGCTTACGACAGGGAGCCGGCCCTTACCAGCCCCAGCATTTT. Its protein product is CARSLRQGAGPYQPQHF.

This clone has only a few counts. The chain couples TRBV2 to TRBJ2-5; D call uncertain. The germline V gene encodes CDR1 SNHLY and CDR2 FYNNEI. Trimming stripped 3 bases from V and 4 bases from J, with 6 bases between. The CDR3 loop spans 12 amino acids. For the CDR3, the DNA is TGTGCCAGCAGTGAGTCGAGAGAGACCCAGTACTTC. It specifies CASSESRETQYF.

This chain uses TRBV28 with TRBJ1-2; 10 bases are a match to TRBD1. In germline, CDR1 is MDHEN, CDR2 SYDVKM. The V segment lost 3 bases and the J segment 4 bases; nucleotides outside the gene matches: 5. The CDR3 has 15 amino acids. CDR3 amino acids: CASSLGGQGPYGYTF. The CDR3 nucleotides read TGTGCCAGCAGTTTGGGGGGACAGGGGCCCTATGGCTACACCTTC.

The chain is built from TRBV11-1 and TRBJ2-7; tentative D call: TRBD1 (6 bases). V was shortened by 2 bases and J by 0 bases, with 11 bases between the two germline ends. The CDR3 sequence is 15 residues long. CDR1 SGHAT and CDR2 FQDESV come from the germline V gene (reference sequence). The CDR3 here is CASSLRDTSSYEQYF. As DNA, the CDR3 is TGTGCCAGCAGCTTACGGGACACCTCCTCCTACGAGCAGTACTTC.

The CDR3 loop is CASSEPGINTDTQYF. The CDR3 region has the DNA TGTGCCAGCAGTGAACCGGGGATCAACACAGATACGCAGTATTTT. The chain joins TRBV2 to TRBJ2-3, with D possibly being TRBD2 (5 bases). Germline CDR1 reads SNHLY; CDR2 reads FYNNEI. V lost 2 bases, J lost 2 bases, and 11 bases lay in between. This CDR3 contains 15 residues.

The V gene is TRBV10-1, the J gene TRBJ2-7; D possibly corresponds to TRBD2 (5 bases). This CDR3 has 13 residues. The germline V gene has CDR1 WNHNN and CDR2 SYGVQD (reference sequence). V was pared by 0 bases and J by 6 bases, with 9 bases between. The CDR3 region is CASSESGRAEQYF. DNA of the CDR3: TGCGCCAGCAGTGAGTCTGGGCGGGCCGAGCAGTACTTC.

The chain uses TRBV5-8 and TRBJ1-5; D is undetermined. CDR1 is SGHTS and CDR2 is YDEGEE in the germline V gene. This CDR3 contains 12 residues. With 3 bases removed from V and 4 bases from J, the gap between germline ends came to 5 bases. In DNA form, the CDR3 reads TGTGCCAGCAGCTCCACAAATCAGCCCCAGCATTTT. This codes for CASSSTNQPQHF.

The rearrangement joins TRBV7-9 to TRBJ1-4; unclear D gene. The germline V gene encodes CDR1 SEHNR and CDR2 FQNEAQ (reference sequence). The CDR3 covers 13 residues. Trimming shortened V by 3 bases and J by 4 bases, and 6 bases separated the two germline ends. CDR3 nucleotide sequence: TGTGCCAGCAGCTTGAACGGTAATGAAAAACTGTTTTTT. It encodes CASSLNGNEKLFF.

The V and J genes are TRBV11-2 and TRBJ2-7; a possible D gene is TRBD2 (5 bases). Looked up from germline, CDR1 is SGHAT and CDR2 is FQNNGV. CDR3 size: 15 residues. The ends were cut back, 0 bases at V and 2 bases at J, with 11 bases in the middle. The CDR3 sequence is CASSLDEAAPYEQYF. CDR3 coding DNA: TGTGCCAGCAGCTTAGATGAAGCGGCACCCTACGAGCAGTACTTC.

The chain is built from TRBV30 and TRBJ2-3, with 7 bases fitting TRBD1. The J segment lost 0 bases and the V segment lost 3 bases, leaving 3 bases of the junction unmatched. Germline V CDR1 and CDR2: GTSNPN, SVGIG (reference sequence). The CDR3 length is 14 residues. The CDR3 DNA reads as TGTGCCTGGAGAGGGGGCGGGAGCACAGATACGCAGTATTTT. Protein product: CAWRGGGSTDTQYF.

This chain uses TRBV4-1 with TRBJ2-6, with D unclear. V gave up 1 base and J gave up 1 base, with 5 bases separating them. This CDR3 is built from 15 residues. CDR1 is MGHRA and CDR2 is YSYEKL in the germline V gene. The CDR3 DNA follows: TGCGCCAGCAGCCAAGCCGGGTCTGGGGCCAACGTCCTGACTTTC. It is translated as CASSQAGSGANVLTF.

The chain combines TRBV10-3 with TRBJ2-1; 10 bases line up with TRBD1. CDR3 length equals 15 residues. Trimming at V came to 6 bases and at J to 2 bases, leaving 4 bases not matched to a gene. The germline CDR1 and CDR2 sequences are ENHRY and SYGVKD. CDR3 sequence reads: CAIRAGTGAYNEQFF. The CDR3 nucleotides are TGTGCCATCAGAGCCGGGACAGGGGCCTACAATGAGCAGTTCTTC.

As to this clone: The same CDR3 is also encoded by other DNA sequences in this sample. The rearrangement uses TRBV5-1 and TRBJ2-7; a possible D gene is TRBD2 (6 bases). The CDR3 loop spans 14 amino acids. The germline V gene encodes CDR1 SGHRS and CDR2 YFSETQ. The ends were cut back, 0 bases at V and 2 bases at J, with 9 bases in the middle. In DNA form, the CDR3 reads TGCGCCAGCAGCTTGGGAGGAGGGACCTACGAGCAGTACTTC. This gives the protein CASSLGGGTYEQYF.

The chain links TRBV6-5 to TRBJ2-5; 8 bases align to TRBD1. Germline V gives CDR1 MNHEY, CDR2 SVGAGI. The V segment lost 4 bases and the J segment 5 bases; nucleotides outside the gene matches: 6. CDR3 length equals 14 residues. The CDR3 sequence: CASSFDRGGETQYF. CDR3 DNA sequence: TGTGCCAGCAGTTTCGACAGGGGAGGCGAGACCCAGTACTTC.